These 26 T cell receptor beta chains originate from one sample sequenced in a study of shared clonotypes between healthy human individuals. TCRdb's copy holds only in-frame clones and misses some; the assay was immunoSEQ multiplex PCR. The table has 2 million to 2.5 million clones, just under 95% seen once. Sequenced sample: naive CD4+ T cells from PBMCs. Described subset: CD45RA+ positively selected. The receptors were gathered from a young man in good health. Some clones in this sample may be carry-over from other donors' samples.

The chain combines TRBV2 with TRBJ2-7; perhaps D is TRBD1 or TRBD2 (6 bases each). The CDR3 is 15 residues long. Per the germline V gene, CDR1 is SNHLY and CDR2 is FYNNEI. Trimming cost V 4 bases and J 4 bases, with 17 bases left between them. CDR3 in amino acids: CASSGDGGRLYEQYF. DNA for the CDR3: TGTGCCAGCAGTGGCGATGGGGGGCGATTATACGAGCAGTACTTC.

The CDR3 spells CASSLDAGVWGEQYF. The CDR3 coding sequence is TGCGCCAGCAGCTTGGATGCGGGAGTATGGGGCGAGCAGTACTTC. The rearrangement links TRBV5-1 to TRBJ2-7; 7 nucleotides match TRBD2. Germline V lookup: CDR1 SGHRS, CDR2 YFSETQ. V was pared by 0 bases and J by 6 bases, with 9 bases of the junction left unmatched. The CDR3 consists of 15 residues.

The rearrangement joins TRBV11-3 to TRBJ2-1; 8 bases match TRBD2. Germline V gene lookup returns CDR1 SGHNT and CDR2 YENEEA. J gave up 7 bases and V 5 bases, and 13 bases lay outside the gene matches. This CDR3 has 16 residues. In nucleotides, the CDR3 is TGTGCCAGCAGCCCACGGGCACTAGCGGAAAAGAATGAGCAGTTCTTC. Protein sequence: CASSPRALAEKNEQFF.

The DNA for the CDR3 is TGTGCCAGCACCCACGCCGGGAATCAGCCCCAGCATTTT. Encoded protein: CASTHAGNQPQHF. The gene calls are TRBV6-5 and TRBJ1-5, with D uncertain. Germline-derived CDR1 and CDR2 are MNHEY and SVGAGI. This CDR3 region has 13 residues. Trimming took off 7 bases at V and 4 bases at J, with 11 bases between the two ends.

A single count supports this clone. The J gene is TRBJ2-1, the V gene TRBV5-1, with 12 bases identical to TRBD2. There are 16 residues in the CDR3. Germline values: CDR1 SGHRS, CDR2 YFSETQ. V shed 0 bases, J shed 9 bases, and the junction held 7 bases outside the gene matches. CDR3: CASSLDLAGGPGEQFF. The CDR3 DNA reads TGCGCCAGCAGCTTGGATCTAGCGGGAGGGCCGGGTGAGCAGTTCTTC.

CDR3 bases: TGTGCCAGCAGCTCGAGTGGGGGTCCGCTGTTTTTT. Translating gives CASSSSGGPLFF. This chain connects TRBV7-3 to TRBJ2-2, with D tentatively TRBD1 or TRBD2 (5 bases each). With 4 bases removed from V and 13 bases from J, the gap between germline ends came to 13 bases. CDR3 length equals 12 residues. Germline V gene data show CDR1 as SGHTA and CDR2 as FQGTGA.

The chain couples TRBV7-2 to TRBJ1-2, with a possible D match to TRBD1 (5 bases). Germline CDR1 is SGHTA and CDR2 is FQGNSA. The ends were cut back, 5 bases at V and 3 bases at J, with 13 bases in the middle. CDR3 length: 14 amino acids. CDR3 nucleotides: TGTGCCAGCAGCAACTGGAGGGGAGACTATGGCTACACCTTC. As protein: CASSNWRGDYGYTF.

The chain employs TRBV18 and TRBJ1-1, with no clear D. V shed 2 bases and J shed 4 bases, with 8 bases lying between them. In germline, CDR1 is KGHSH, CDR2 LQKENI. This CDR3 spans 13 amino acids. The CDR3 is CASSPIGFTEAFF. Here the CDR3 DNA reads TGTGCCAGCTCACCAATAGGTTTCACTGAAGCTTTCTTT.

Here the CDR3 reads CASSRDSSYNEQFF. The DNA of the CDR3 is TGTGCCAGCAGCCGGGACAGCTCCTACAATGAGCAGTTCTTC. The V and J genes are TRBV6-4 and TRBJ2-1; TRBD1 matches at 7 bases. Germline values: CDR1 MRHNA, CDR2 SNTAGT. V lost 6 bases, J lost 0 bases, and 2 bases stayed unmatched. The CDR3 totals 14 residues.

The chain links TRBV11-2 to TRBJ2-3; 8 nucleotides line up with TRBD2. The junction had 3 bases not matched to a gene; V was cut back by 3 bases and J by 1 base. Looked up from germline, CDR1 is SGHAT and CDR2 is FQNNGV. CDR3 length: 15 amino acids. The CDR3 bases are TGTGCCAGCAGCTTTAGCGGGACCCGCACAGATACGCAGTATTTT. This translates into CASSFSGTRTDTQYF.

The chain joins TRBV30 to TRBJ2-2, with D possibly being TRBD1 (5 bases). Trimming took 5 bases from V and 1 from J, leaving 14 bases between them. Germline CDR1 GTSNPN, CDR2 SVGIG (reference sequence). CDR3 size: 15 residues. Here the CDR3 DNA reads TGTGCCTGGGACGTAGGGGCCCTGAACACCGGGGAGCTGTTTTTT. Protein sequence: CAWDVGALNTGELFF.

The genes are TRBV4-1 and TRBJ1-4, with D hard to call. The CDR3 has 13 residues. Germline lookup yields CDR1 MGHRA and CDR2 YSYEKL. V lost 0 bases, J lost 3 bases, and 2 bases lay in between. Here the CDR3 reads CASSQDSNEKLFF. For the CDR3, the DNA is TGCGCCAGCAGCCAAGATTCTAATGAAAAACTGTTTTTT.

The chain employs TRBV18 and TRBJ1-1; D gene unclear. Per germline, CDR1 KGHSH and CDR2 LQKENI. Trimming shortened V by 5 bases and J by 5 bases, and 6 bases separated the two germline ends. The CDR3 contains 11 residues. The CDR3 bases are TGTGCCAGCTCAGGGAGGACTGAAGCTTTCTTT. This gives the protein CASSGRTEAFF.

This clone was detected only once. The chain links TRBV7-3 to TRBJ1-1; weak D call: TRBD1 (6 bases). Between the trimmed V and J ends, which lost 5 bases and 4 bases, there was a span of 14 bases. CDR3 size: 14 residues. CDR1 is SGHTA, CDR2 FQGTGA, per germline. CDR3 loop: CASSPSRGATEAFF. The CDR3, as DNA: TGTGCCAGCAGCCCAAGCCGGGGGGCCACTGAAGCTTTCTTT. Filled out from reference TRBV7-3 and TRBJ1-1, the complete variable domain reads GAGVSQTPSNKVTEKGKYVELRCDPISGHTALYWYRQSLGQGPEFLIYFQGTGAADDSGLPNDRFFAVRPEGSVSTLKIQRTERGDSAVYLCASSPSRGATEAFFGQGTRLTVV.

The chain combines TRBV11-2 with TRBJ2-3, with D perhaps TRBD2 (6 bases). CDR3 length: 14 amino acids. The V and J ends lost 3 bases and 2 bases respectively, with 9 bases between them. Germline V lookup: CDR1 SGHAT, CDR2 FQNNGV. The CDR3 DNA reads as TGTGCCAGCAGCTTCGCGGGACTCACAGATACGCAGTATTTT. It codes for CASSFAGLTDTQYF.

The chain recombines TRBV7-8 with TRBJ2-5; TRBD2 might be the D (5 bases). The J call is in doubt because the DNA end fits TRBJ2-7 better. The CDR3 spans 15 residues. The V gene's germline CDR1 is SGHVS and CDR2 FQNEAQ. CDR3 bases: TGTGCCAGCAGCTTCCGAGGGCACCCTACCTACGAGCAGTACTTC. Translated: CASSFRGHPTYEQYF.

The V and J genes are TRBV4-3 and TRBJ2-7; D not resolved. The CDR3 contains 15 residues. Looked up from germline, CDR1 is LGHNA and CDR2 is YSLEER. Trimming pared 0 bases from V and 1 base from J, leaving 10 bases between. This chain's CDR3 is CASSQEPRRSYEQYF. As DNA, the CDR3 is TGCGCCAGCAGCCAAGAACCAAGGCGATCCTACGAGCAGTACTTC.

The chain employs TRBV30 and TRBJ1-1, with D perhaps matching TRBD1 (6 bases). This CDR3 is built from 15 residues. With 4 bases removed from V and 4 bases from J, the gap between germline ends came to 19 bases. From germline, CDR1 is GTSNPN and CDR2 SVGIG (reference sequence). The CDR3 region has the DNA TGTGCCTGGAATTCCAAGGGGGGGCGAGGCACTGAAGCTTTCTTT. It specifies CAWNSKGGRGTEAFF. Full variable domain (missing parts from reference TRBV30 and TRBJ1-1): SQTIHQWPATLVQPVGSPLSLECTVEGTSNPNLYWYRQAAGRGLQLLFYSVGIGQISSEVPQNLSASRPQDRQFILSSKKLLLSDSGFYLCAWNSKGGRGTEAFFGQGTRLTVV.

CDR3 sequence: CASSPRGRGFSYNSPLHF. CDR3 coding DNA: TGTGCCAGCAGCCCCCGGGGCAGGGGGTTCTCCTATAATTCACCCCTCCACTTT. The chain employs TRBV7-2 and TRBJ1-6; 7 bases map to TRBD1. Trimming cost V 5 bases and J 0 bases; bases outside gene matches: 10. The CDR3 has 18 amino acids. Germline V gene data show CDR1 as SGHTA and CDR2 as FQGNSA.

In regard to this clone: This sample also contains other DNA sequences that code for the same CDR3. The CDR3 DNA follows: TGCGCCAGCAGCCAAGAGTTGACAGATACGCAGTATTTT. This gives the protein CASSQELTDTQYF. The chain joins TRBV4-3 to TRBJ2-3; D not resolved. From germline, CDR1 is LGHNA and CDR2 YSLEER. Trimming removed 0 bases from V and 3 bases from J, with 4 bases in between. This CDR3 has 13 amino acids.

V gene TRBV6-5 combines with J gene TRBJ1-1, with D hard to call. CDR3 length: 16 residues. In germline, CDR1 is MNHEY, CDR2 SVGAGI. The V end was cut by 2 bases, the J end by 4 bases, with 17 bases between. CDR3 protein: CASSYGSLGGITEAFF. The CDR3 nucleotides are TGTGCCAGCAGTTACGGGTCGCTTGGAGGGATCACTGAAGCTTTCTTT.

The J gene is TRBJ2-5, the V gene TRBV7-2, with 7 bases fitting TRBD1. CDR1 and CDR2 from the germline V gene are SGHTA and FQGNSA. This CDR3 region has 15 residues. The V gene end was trimmed by 2 bases and the J gene end by 1 base; junction bases not matched to a gene: 4. CDR3 sequence (DNA): TGTGCCAGCAGCTTAACTGGGACAGCCCAAGAGACCCAGTACTTC. This sequence encodes CASSLTGTAQETQYF.

This clone showed up just once. The gene calls are TRBV5-4 and TRBJ1-4; 10 positions match TRBD1. The V and J ends lost 0 bases and 8 bases, in that order; junction bases with no gene match: 10. The CDR3 sequence is 17 residues long. Germline V gives CDR1 SGHNT, CDR2 YYREEE (reference sequence). CDR3 in amino acids: CASSLGTGQGDREKLFF. DNA of the CDR3: TGTGCCAGCAGCTTGGGGACTGGACAGGGGGATAGGGAAAAACTGTTTTTT.

The chain has TRBV2 and TRBJ1-3; D unresolved. CDR1 and CDR2 (germline): SNHLY, FYNNEI. V lost 6 bases to trimming and J lost 4 bases, with 7 bases between them. This CDR3 contains 12 residues. The CDR3 loop is CASSPVGNTIYF. CDR3 bases: TGTGCCAGCAGCCCCGTCGGAAACACCATATATTTT.

The chain is built from TRBV7-3 and TRBJ2-7; TRBD1 or TRBD2 may be the D gene (5 bases each). From germline, CDR1 is SGHTA and CDR2 FQGTGA. V gave up 0 bases and J gave up 8 bases, with 20 bases separating them. The length of the CDR3 is 16 residues. CDR3 residues: CASSLTGDQRWVQQYF. The CDR3 DNA sequence: TGTGCCAGCAGCTTAACGGGGGACCAAAGATGGGTACAGCAGTACTTC.

The gene calls are TRBV18 and TRBJ1-5, with a possible D match to TRBD1 (5 bases). The CDR3 has 14 residues. Germline CDR1 KGHSH, CDR2 LQKENI. V gave up 2 bases and J gave up 7 bases, with 12 bases separating them. This CDR3 is CASSPMRGAQPQHF. In DNA form, the CDR3 reads TGTGCCAGCTCACCAATGAGAGGGGCCCAGCCCCAGCATTTT.